This T cell receptor beta chain was recovered during a study of cytomegalovirus exposure and HLA in healthy donors (dated by TCRdb to 2015 to 2018). About the investigation overall: According to a later analysis, the 120 or so validation repertoires were produced on the same platform as the approximately 610 repertoires of the first cohort. The study aimed to test whether cataloging public T cell receptors could reveal signatures of past pathogen exposure. A separate validation cohort of over 95 different subjects was used in addition to the roughly 700-subject first cohort. The study combined high-throughput TCR immunosequencing, statistical association of individual TCRs with disease status, and machine learning to predict cytomegalovirus infection status.

The investigation overall reported the following: A later analysis lacked HLA typing for the validation cohort, so it scored co-occurrence in that cohort across all 110 or so repertoires. Subsequent analysis determined that TCRs grouped into clusters in the first cohort also showed a tendency toward co-occurrence across the 90 to 150 validation repertoires, and approximately 94% of cluster scores exceeded 0. The study listed 150 to 200 TCR beta chains as associated with cytomegalovirus. The classifier was reported to diagnose cytomegalovirus status with high specificity and sensitivity in both the original cohort and the validation cohort. While some public TCRs were present in many individuals, most TCR sequences turned up only very rarely across donors. A few of the identified cytomegalovirus-associated TCR beta chains were confirmed in vitro to be specific for cytomegalovirus antigens. According to the authors, the approach could potentially be generalized to other disease states and immunological phenotypes.

The donors were included in the validation cohort of around 120 subjects, a group kept apart from the roughly 670-subject first cohort. Including cysteine and phenylalanine, the CDR3 has 16 amino acids. Kept here is only the CDR3 DNA, which spans 48 bases and is read in frame from base 1. The germline V gene yields SGDLS for CDR1 and YYNGEE for CDR2. A distance of 10 bases separates the germline ends of V and J, which lose 0 bases and 0 bases respectively. Library construction relied on the immunoSEQ multiplex PCR assay. Under the source paper's analysis protocol: A statistical classification framework was built for diagnosing cytomegalovirus status from the catalog of TCR beta chain sequences. Not all clones reach the TCRdb copy of this immuneACCESS table, which keeps in-frame sequences only. Checked studies attribute under half of the gap to unresolved V genes and leave the rest unexplained. For V, J and clone size, that table is used; D and trimming come from the DNA. The sample records 130,000 to 150,000 clones, about 86% of which are singletons. 7.9% of the sample is taken by the ten largest.

With respect to this clone: It has no known antigen specificity. No base quality information exists; no much larger clone differs at one position.

The rearrangement combines TRBV9 with TRBJ1-3; the D gene is unclear. Sequenced: PBMCs. This TCR was recovered from a woman between 18 and 29 years old in good health and CMV-seropositive. The CDR3 is CASSVALLSSGNTIYF. The bases read TGTGCCAGCAGCGTAGCCCTTCTGAGCTCTGGAAACACCATATATTTT. Reference TRBV9 and TRBJ1-3 genes cover what lies past the CDR3, so the full variable domain is DSGVTQTPKHLITATGQRVTLRCSPRSGDLSVYWYQQSLDQGLQFLIQYYNGEERAKGNILERFSAQQFPDLHSELNLSSLELGDSALYFCASSVALLSSGNTIYFGEGSWLTVV.